This T cell receptor (beta chain) came from a study of human T cells and chemical hapten exposure. TCRdb called the RACE reads again in MiXCR, with one record for every CDR3 protein. The sample holds about 360,000 distinct CDR3 sequences, approximately 6.3% seen once. This clonotype was observed at least ten times. Regarding time point: patch test 1, 2 weeks after DPC sensitization. As to treatment: therapeutic diphenylcyclopropenone sensitization with weekly scalp DPC. CDR1 and CDR2 (germline): SGHKS, YYEKEE (reference sequence). The ends lost 6 bases at V and 1 base at J; junction bases unmatched: 8. This CDR3 region has 16 residues.

This clonotype was obtained from a woman between 18 and 29 years old with alopecia areata. Some clones in this sample may be carry-over from other donors' samples. Sequenced here: whole blood, sampled in connection with sensitization to the hapten diphenylcyclopropenone (DPC). This chain uses TRBV5-5 with TRBJ2-2; 8 nucleotides line up with TRBD1. The CDR3 is CASTKDRAENTGELFF. The CDR3 DNA follows: TGTGCCAGCACCAAGGACAGGGCCGAGAACACCGGGGAGCTGTTTTTT.